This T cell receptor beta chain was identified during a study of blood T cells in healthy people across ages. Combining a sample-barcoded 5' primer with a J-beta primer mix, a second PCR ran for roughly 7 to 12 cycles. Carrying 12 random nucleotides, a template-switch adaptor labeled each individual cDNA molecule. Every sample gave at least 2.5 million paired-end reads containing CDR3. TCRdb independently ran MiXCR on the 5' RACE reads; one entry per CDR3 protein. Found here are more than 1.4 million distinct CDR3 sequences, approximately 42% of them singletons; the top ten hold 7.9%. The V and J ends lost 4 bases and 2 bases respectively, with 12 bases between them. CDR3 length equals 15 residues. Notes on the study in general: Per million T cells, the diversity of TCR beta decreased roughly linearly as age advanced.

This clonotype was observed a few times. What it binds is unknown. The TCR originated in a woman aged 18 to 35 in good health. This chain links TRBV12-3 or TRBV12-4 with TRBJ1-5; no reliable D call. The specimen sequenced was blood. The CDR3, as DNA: TGTGCCAGCAGTTATACGTTCGGGGGCAATCAGCCCCAGCATTTT. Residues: CASSYTFGGNQPQHF.